The sequence of this T cell receptor beta chain was determined in a study of early T cells in non-severe SARS-CoV-2 infection. Germline V gives CDR1 GTSNPN, CDR2 SVGIG (reference sequence). CDR3 length equals 15 residues. Trimming cost V 4 bases and J 2 bases, with 16 bases left between them. MiXCR, run by TCRdb on the 5' RACE reads, gives a single entry per CDR3 protein. The repertoire holds 62,000 or so distinct CDR3 sequences, approximately 9.2% seen once, with around an eighth in the top ten. Source: whole blood, taken at baseline. The V and J genes are TRBV30 and TRBJ2-3; the D gene is possibly TRBD2 (5 bases). The TCR comes from an adult who was a healthcare worker with PCR-confirmed SARS-CoV-2 infection or an uninfected control (not recorded which). The CDR3 DNA sequence: TGTGCCTGGACCTCCGCTAGCTCCGTCACAGATACGCAGTATTTT. This encodes CAWTSASSVTDTQYF.